This TCR beta chain was sequenced in a study of regulatory and conventional T cells in RAG deficiency. Blood CD4+ CD25-low CD127-high conventional T cells supplied the genomic DNA template. V was trimmed by 5 bases and J by 0 bases, leaving 11 bases between them. Germline CDR1 and CDR2: LNHDA and SQIVND (reference sequence). The CDR3 is 15 amino acids. The study's findings and limits: Shannon entropy fell and Simpson indices rose in RAG-deficient patients.

As regards this clone: As yet, its antigen is unknown.

Assay: immunoSEQ multiplex PCR; the TCRdb copy retains only in-frame clones and omits some. The table records 30,000 to 40,000 clones, about 80% of them present only once. These sequences were also reported in another study, on regulatory T cells. From that study: The primer mix had 52 TRBV and 13 TRBJ primers.

Sequencing input: CD4+ effector T cells sorted from blood. The gene calls are TRBV19 and TRBJ1-5; D not certain. The clonotype was recovered from a human donor in good health. DNA for the CDR3: TGTGCCAGTAGTTGGTCCCGCTATAGCAATCAGCCCCAGCATTTT. It is translated as CASSWSRYSNQPQHF.